These 24 T cell receptor beta chains were all obtained from the same sample, sequenced in a study of response to subunit inactivated influenza vaccine. TCRdb redid the calling of the RT-PCR reads with MiXCR, one entry per CDR3 protein. The table includes 600,000 to 850,000 distinct CDR3 sequences, 11% to 15% detected once. The sample consisted of PBMCs from blood, taken 14 days before vaccination. The receptors here all came from a man aged 45 to 65 who received an inactivated influenza vaccine.

This clonotype was seen ten or more times. This chain connects TRBV4-3 to TRBJ2-5, with D tentatively TRBD2 (6 bases). Trimming cost V 3 bases and J 3 bases, with 14 bases left between them. The V gene's germline CDR1 is LGHNA and CDR2 YSLEER. The CDR3 consists of 15 residues. CDR3 residues: CASSQLEGGEETQYF. The CDR3 DNA follows: TGCGCCAGCAGCCAGCTAGAAGGAGGGGAAGAGACCCAGTACTTC.

The rearrangement uses TRBV7-9 and TRBJ2-5; D not certain. Between the trimmed V and J ends, which lost 1 base and 2 bases, there was a span of 8 bases. This CDR3 contains 14 residues. The germline CDR1 and CDR2 sequences are SEHNR and FQNEAQ (reference sequence). CDR3 sequence: CASSLVPRQETQYF. The CDR3 DNA reads as TGTGCCAGCAGCTTAGTACCAAGACAAGAGACCCAGTACTTC.

This clonotype showed up just a few times. The chain links TRBV20-1 to TRBJ2-7; 11 bases map to TRBD1. Germline V gene sequence: CDR1 DFQATT, CDR2 SNEGSKA (reference sequence). The length of the CDR3 is 14 residues. As DNA, the CDR3 is TGCAGCGTCCCCGGACAGGGGGCACGGTACGAGCAGTACTTC. It codes for CSVPGQGARYEQYF.

The chain uses TRBV5-6 and TRBJ1-5, with D unresolved. There are 13 residues in the CDR3. Per the germline V gene, CDR1 is SGHDT and CDR2 is YYEEEE. V was trimmed by 3 bases and J by 4 bases, leaving 8 bases between them. CDR3 residues: CASSSYPNQPQHF. Written as DNA, the CDR3 is TGTGCCAGCAGCTCCTACCCGAATCAGCCCCAGCATTTT.

This clonotype was observed at least ten times. This sequence joins TRBV29-1 and TRBJ1-3, with a tentative D call TRBD1 (5 bases). In germline, CDR1 is SQVTM, CDR2 ANQGSEA. Trimming removed 5 bases from V and 2 bases from J, with 22 bases in between. The CDR3 length is 17 residues. As DNA, the CDR3 is TGCAGCGTTCGTGAGAGGTTGTGGGGCGAGACTGGAAACACCATATATTTT. Translation: CSVRERLWGETGNTIYF.

There are a few counts of this clonotype. This rearrangement joins TRBV10-3 to TRBJ1-2, with 11 nucleotides matching TRBD1. CDR1 and CDR2 (germline): ENHRY, SYGVKD. V lost 3 bases and J lost 10; bases outside the gene matches: 4. The CDR3 length is 13 residues. The CDR3 is CAISEGTGGSYTF. The CDR3 DNA reads as TGTGCCATCAGTGAAGGGACAGGGGGATCCTACACCTTC.

The rearrangement joins TRBV6-5 to TRBJ2-3; tentative D call: TRBD2 (7 bases). From germline, CDR1 is MNHEY and CDR2 SVGAGI. CDR3 length equals 17 residues. V was pared by 0 bases and J by 3 bases, with 16 bases between. The CDR3 nucleotides are TGTGCCAGCAGTTACTCGATTGAGGGGGGGCCTACAGATACGCAGTATTTT. It specifies CASSYSIEGGPTDTQYF.

The CDR3 reads CATSRDGGTGELFF. CDR3 bases: TGTGCCACCAGCAGAGATGGGGGCACCGGGGAGCTGTTTTTT. This rearrangement joins TRBV15 to TRBJ2-2; tentatively, D is TRBD1 or TRBD2 (5 bases each). Germline loops: CDR1 LNHNV, CDR2 YYDKDF (reference sequence). The CDR3 spans 14 residues. Trimming took 0 bases from V and 4 from J, leaving 6 bases between them.

This clonotype was picked up a small number of times. The chain uses TRBV28 and TRBJ2-6, with D tentatively TRBD1 (6 bases). Germline V CDR1 and CDR2: MDHEN, SYDVKM. The CDR3 sequence is 14 residues long. Trimming took 7 bases from V and 7 from J, leaving 14 bases between them. Written as DNA, the CDR3 is TGTGCCAGCACCCGCAGGGGTCATGCCAACGTCCTGACTTTC. Its translation is CASTRRGHANVLTF.

The rearrangement uses TRBV29-1 and TRBJ2-5; D gene ambiguous. Germline V gene data show CDR1 as SQVTM and CDR2 as ANQGSEA. Trimming took off 7 bases at V and 5 bases at J, with 26 bases between the two ends. CDR3 length: 16 amino acids. CDR3 amino acids: CSAALLAHGAWETQYF. CDR3 sequence (DNA): TGCAGCGCCGCCCTCCTCGCACACGGAGCGTGGGAGACCCAGTACTTC.

This chain connects TRBV7-2 to TRBJ1-5; tentatively, D is TRBD1 (5 bases). In germline, CDR1 is SGHTA, CDR2 FQGNSA. V was pared by 5 bases and J by 0 bases, with 8 bases between. There are 14 residues in the CDR3. CDR3 in DNA: TGTGCCAGCAGCGGGACGGGTAGCAATCAGCCCCAGCATTTT. This sequence encodes CASSGTGSNQPQHF.

The genes are TRBV5-1 and TRBJ2-3, with TRBD1 identical over 10 bases. The CDR3 extends over 15 amino acids. Germline V gene lookup returns CDR1 SGHRS and CDR2 YFSETQ. Germline trimming cut 5 bases from V and 3 bases from J; bases unmatched to any gene: 6. CDR3 sequence: CASSIADRGTDTQYF. Written as DNA, the CDR3 is TGCGCCAGCAGTATCGCGGACAGGGGGACAGATACGCAGTATTTT.

This clonotype was seen a handful of times. The chain combines TRBV10-3 with TRBJ2-6, with D uncertain. This CDR3 spans 17 amino acids. V was trimmed by 3 bases and J by 1 base, leaving 13 bases between them. Per the germline V gene, CDR1 is ENHRY and CDR2 is SYGVKD. CDR3 bases: TGTGCCATCAGTGAAGTAGGGATCCAATCTGGGGCCAACGTCCTGACTTTC. Amino acids: CAISEVGIQSGANVLTF.

The V and J genes are TRBV12-3 or TRBV12-4 and TRBJ2-3; D unresolved. This CDR3 is built from 14 residues. The V and J ends lost 3 bases and 1 base respectively, with 8 bases between them. The CDR3 DNA is TGTGCCAGCAGTTTTTTTATCCGCACAGATACGCAGTATTTT. Its translation is CASSFFIRTDTQYF.

The rearrangement links TRBV11-1 to TRBJ2-1; tentative D call: TRBD1 (6 bases). Germline lookup yields CDR1 SGHAT and CDR2 FQDESV (reference sequence). V was pared by 0 bases and J by 3 bases, with 24 bases between. CDR3 length: 20 residues. Here the CDR3 reads CASSLAAGWGRDNYYNEQFF. CDR3 coding DNA: TGTGCCAGCAGCTTAGCAGCAGGATGGGGCCGGGACAATTACTACAATGAGCAGTTCTTC.

The rearrangement uses TRBV15 and TRBJ2-7; D ambiguous. Trimming stripped 3 bases from V and 2 bases from J, with 8 bases between. CDR3 size: 13 residues. The germline gives CDR1 LNHNV, CDR2 YYDKDF (reference sequence). The CDR3 nucleotides are TGTGCCACCAGCAGTGGCGATACCTACGAGCAGTACTTC. Protein: CATSSGDTYEQYF.

The V call is TRBV3-1, the J call TRBJ2-5, with 9 bases aligning to TRBD2. The V segment lost 4 bases and the J segment 1 base; nucleotides outside the gene matches: 1. Germline V gives CDR1 LGHDT, CDR2 YNNKEL (reference sequence). The CDR3 runs 14 residues. CDR3 region: CASSPSGIQETQYF. Written as DNA, the CDR3 is TGTGCCAGCAGCCCTAGCGGGATCCAAGAGACCCAGTACTTC.

The chain is built from TRBV4-2 and TRBJ2-7; 10 bases are shared with TRBD2. CDR1 LGHNA and CDR2 YNFKEQ come from the germline V gene. V lost 2 bases and J lost 6; bases outside the gene matches: 1. The CDR3 loop spans 13 amino acids. CDR3 residues: CASSQLAGVEQYF. The CDR3, as DNA: TGTGCCAGCAGCCAACTAGCGGGAGTCGAGCAGTACTTC.

There are a few counts of this clonotype. V usage is TRBV3-1 and J usage is TRBJ1-4, with a tentative D call TRBD1 (6 bases). The CDR3 consists of 14 residues. The germline V and J ends were trimmed by 3 bases and 6 bases, with 11 bases remaining between them. Per germline, CDR1 LGHDT and CDR2 YNNKEL (reference sequence). As DNA, the CDR3 is TGTGCCAGCAGCCAGGAGACAGGTTATGAAAAACTGTTTTTT. Translated: CASSQETGYEKLFF.

This clonotype was detected only a few times. The chain joins TRBV29-1 to TRBJ2-2; possible D gene TRBD1, 6 bases. V shed 4 bases and J shed 1 base, with 13 bases lying between them. CDR3 size: 15 residues. Germline V CDR1 and CDR2: SQVTM, ANQGSEA. The DNA for the CDR3 is TGCAGCGTTGCTCAGGGGCGCGGGAACACCGGGGAGCTGTTTTTT. Translation: CSVAQGRGNTGELFF.

The chain links TRBV4-2 to TRBJ2-3; 9 bases are shared with TRBD1. Unmatched junction bases numbered 17, after V lost 7 bases and J lost 6 bases. From germline, CDR1 is LGHNA and CDR2 YNFKEQ. The CDR3 runs 17 residues. The CDR3 region has the DNA TGTGCCAGCAAAATTAGCGCCGGAAGGACAGGGGATGATACGCAGTATTTT. It codes for CASKISAGRTGDDTQYF.

This chain links TRBV12-3 or TRBV12-4 with TRBJ2-3; D unresolved. Trimming took 5 bases from V and 1 from J, leaving 7 bases between them. The length of the CDR3 is 13 residues. This CDR3 reads CASSEWGTDTQYF. The CDR3 DNA is TGTGCCAGCAGTGAGTGGGGCACAGATACGCAGTATTTT.

Only a few counts were recorded for this clonotype. V gene TRBV4-2 combines with J gene TRBJ2-2, with 8 bases matching TRBD1. J lost 5 bases, V lost 8 bases, and 13 bases had no gene match. The CDR3 has 16 amino acids. CDR1 is LGHNA and CDR2 is YNFKEQ in the germline V gene. CDR3 coding DNA: TGTGCCAGCGAACAGGGGACAGGCATTAAAACCGGGGAGCTGTTTTTT. This encodes CASEQGTGIKTGELFF.

The rearrangement joins TRBV20-1 to TRBJ2-5; TRBD2 aligns across 9 bases. The CDR3 consists of 15 residues. J lost 1 base, V lost 6 bases, and 9 bases had no gene match. Germline lookup yields CDR1 DFQATT and CDR2 SNEGSKA (reference sequence). As DNA, the CDR3 is TGCAGTGCCCCTCGGGCTAGCGGGGCCCAAGAGACCCAGTACTTC. It encodes CSAPRASGAQETQYF.